This T cell receptor beta chain was documented in a study of somatic mutations in cytotoxic T cells in rheumatoid arthritis (dated by TCRdb to 2016 to 2017). The study in broad terms: Some V beta antibody-stained T-cell populations were flow-sorted on a FACSAria II or Sony SH800 at nearly 100% purity, and sorted V beta1+ cells also underwent TCRB sequencing. To characterize clonality, the study used TCRB deep sequencing while asking whether somatic mutations are carried by expanded CD8+ T-cell clones in newly diagnosed, untreated rheumatoid arthritis. TCRB deep sequencing was performed for under 75 rheumatoid arthritis patients and more than 15 healthy controls. Patient and control groups had essentially identical median ages. On the study overall, not on this receptor specifically: An increase of CD8+ clonality with age was seen in patients (Spearman r of about 0.45) but not in healthy controls. There was no significant difference in CD8+ T-cell clonality between rheumatoid arthritis patients and age-matched healthy controls. In about an eighth of the roughly 65 patients the largest CD8+ clone exceeded 20% of CD8+ cells, and several identical CD8+ TCRB sequences were shared between blood and synovial fluid. The slight underrepresentation of TRBV07 in patients was not corrected for multiple comparisons. The expanded CD8+ clones had unknown antigen targets, and not appearing in virus-specific databases did not rule out that they were virus-specific.

Buffy coats from some 21 blood donors served as healthy controls, a group that was around 60% female with a median age of about 60 years (range 21-70). CD4+ and CD8+ cells were isolated by positive magnetic bead selection on an AutoMACS, and purity was checked by flow cytometry. Isolation of peripheral blood mononuclear cells was done through Ficoll-Paque PLUS density gradient separation. DNA was extracted from CD4-enriched, CD8-enriched or PBMC samples with Nucleospin Tissue or Tissue XS kits and quantified with a Qubit 2.0 fluorometer. Sequencing of TCRB CDR3 was done on genomic DNA with the immunoSEQ assay. Turning to the authors' computational methods: Only productive TCRB rearrangements were included in the analyses. Clonality was calculated as a Shannon entropy-based productive clonality index, and a clone was defined by a unique TCRB CDR3 sequence. Repertoire overlap for a pair of samples was computed from each clone's template counts relative to total templates per sample. V-gene usage measured by flow cytometry correlated with TCRB sequencing V-gene usage, with a Spearman r of 0.61. TCRdb obtained this table from immuneACCESS and retained in-frame rearrangements with V and J assigned. These tables miss some clones; where compared with another copy, unresolved V genes account for less than half of the shortfall, and the remainder is unexplained. V, J and clone size derive from that table, while D and trimming were established from the DNA sequence. Present in this sample are approximately 12,000 clones, under 80% of which were seen just once. The ten largest clonotypes hold approximately 10% of the sample.

From cysteine to phenylalanine, the CDR3 is 14 amino acids long. CDR3 DNA is the only sequence kept; it has 42 bases, read in frame from the first base. As encoded in the germline V gene, CDR1 is MGHRA while CDR2 is YSYEKL. V lost 3 bases and J lost 4 bases; the stretch between them is 13 bases long. As concerns this clone: Its specific antigen is unknown. The sample holds no much larger clone one base away, and base qualities are not on file.

What was sequenced was CD8+ T cells sorted from blood. This receptor chain uses TRBV4-1 and TRBJ2-7; no confident D gene assignment can be made. The sequence derives from a man between 65 and 85 years old in good health. The sequenced DNA is TGCGCCAGCAGCCAGGGCCTCGAGGTTTACGAGCAGTACTTC. This encodes CASSQGLEVYEQYF.